This entry lists 30 T cell receptor beta chains sequenced from one sample in a study of PD-L1 blockade in urothelial cancer (dated by TCRdb to 2015 to 2018). The sample's time point label is to be understood as: peripheral blood 6 weeks after treatment start. The library was produced with the immunoSEQ multiplex PCR assay. Drawn from immuneACCESS, this table holds only the in-frame rearrangements with V and J called that TCRdb kept. Clones are partly lost; checked studies trace under half to an unresolved V gene and leave the rest unexplained. Within this sample are 80,000 to 95,000 clones, with 75% to 90% of them counted one time only. The ten largest account for 8.4% of the sample. The source was PBMCs, collected around atezolizumab (anti-PD-L1) treatment. The receptors come from an older man with urothelial cancer.

This clone showed up just a few times. The rearrangement joins TRBV6-5 to TRBJ1-2; D possibly corresponds to TRBD1 (6 bases). Germline V gene sequence: CDR1 MNHEY, CDR2 SVGAGI. CDR3 size: 12 residues. V was trimmed by 8 bases and J by 2 bases, leaving 9 bases between them. The CDR3 nucleotides are TGTGCCAGCGGGGGGGCAAACTATGGCTACACCTTC. This sequence encodes CASGGANYGYTF.

This sequence joins TRBV5-4 and TRBJ2-7; D is possibly TRBD2 (6 bases). Germline V CDR1 and CDR2: SGHNT, YYREEE (reference sequence). V was clipped by 2 bases and J by 5 bases, with 14 bases between them. The length of the CDR3 is 14 residues. CDR3 loop: CASSFDGSINEQYF. The CDR3 bases are TGTGCCAGCAGCTTTGACGGGAGTATTAACGAGCAGTACTTC.

The rearrangement joins TRBV10-2 to TRBJ2-3, with D perhaps matching TRBD1 (5 bases). The V gene's germline CDR1 is WSHSY and CDR2 SAAADI. The CDR3 has 14 amino acids. Trimming stripped 7 bases from V and 3 bases from J, with 14 bases between. The CDR3 nucleotides read TGCGCCAGCACCTCGGAACAGGCGACAGATACGCAGTATTTT. Residues: CASTSEQATDTQYF.

The chain employs TRBV4-1 and TRBJ2-7; the D is unclear. Germline V lookup: CDR1 MGHRA, CDR2 YSYEKL. This CDR3 has 13 amino acids. V shed 0 bases and J shed 8 bases, with 11 bases lying between them. The CDR3 DNA is TGCGCCAGCAGCCAAGAGAGGCTAGACCAGCAGTACTTC. Its protein product is CASSQERLDQQYF.

This clone has just a few counts. The chain couples TRBV19 to TRBJ2-7, with D maybe TRBD2 (5 bases). The germline V gene encodes CDR1 LNHDA and CDR2 SQIVND (reference sequence). Trimming removed 5 bases at V and 0 bases at J, with 11 bases between. CDR3 length: 14 residues. CDR3: CASSSGRSSYEQYF. The CDR3 nucleotides are TGTGCCAGTAGTTCTGGGAGAAGCTCCTACGAGCAGTACTTC.

There are a few counts of this clone. The V and J genes are TRBV6-5 and TRBJ1-1; the match to TRBD1 covers 9 bases. The germline V gene has CDR1 MNHEY and CDR2 SVGAGI. The CDR3 runs to 15 residues. Trimming cost V 5 bases and J 2 bases; bases outside gene matches: 6. Written as DNA, the CDR3 is TGTGCCAGCAGTACCCGGACAGGGGATAACACTGAAGCTTTCTTT. Translating gives CASSTRTGDNTEAFF.

The sample holds a few counts of this clone. CDR3 DNA: TGTGCCAGCAGAGCAGACAACAGGGAGATTAACTATGGCTACACCTTC. The encoded protein is CASRADNREINYGYTF. The gene calls are TRBV25-1 and TRBJ1-2, with D possibly matching TRBD1 (6 bases). Trimming cost V 6 bases and J 1 base, with 18 bases left between them. CDR1 and CDR2 (germline): MGHDK, SYGVNS. This CDR3 comprises 16 residues.

The chain links TRBV19 to TRBJ1-4; no firm D call. This CDR3 region has 16 residues. Germline V gene sequence: CDR1 LNHDA, CDR2 SQIVND (reference sequence). Trimming removed 4 bases at V and 5 bases at J, with 17 bases between. CDR3 sequence reads: CASSTSRRTVNEKLFF. CDR3 nucleotide sequence: TGTGCCAGTAGTACATCAAGAAGAACTGTAAATGAAAAACTGTTTTTT.

The rearrangement uses TRBV4-2 and TRBJ2-1, with 12 positions matching TRBD2. This CDR3 has 16 amino acids. With 2 bases clipped from V and 4 bases from J, the junction kept 3 bases outside the gene matches. The germline gives CDR1 LGHNA, CDR2 YNFKEQ. This CDR3 is CASSQLTSGGYNEQFF. The CDR3 DNA reads TGTGCCAGCAGCCAACTTACTAGCGGGGGGTACAATGAGCAGTTCTTC.

V is TRBV29-1 and J is TRBJ2-3; 16 positions agree with TRBD2. V dropped 8 bases and J dropped 0; count of bases not matched to a gene: 8. The V gene's germline CDR1 is SQVTM and CDR2 ANQGSEA. The CDR3 length is 17 residues. The CDR3 loop reads CSLQGGLAGGSTDTQYF. In DNA form, the CDR3 reads TGCAGCCTCCAGGGGGGACTAGCGGGAGGGAGCACAGATACGCAGTATTTT.

This clone has a single count. This chain links TRBV6-5 with TRBJ2-1, with D possibly matching TRBD2 (5 bases). This CDR3 has 16 residues. Germline lookup yields CDR1 MNHEY and CDR2 SVGAGI. V lost 0 bases and J lost 0, with 9 bases in between. The CDR3 sequence is CASSYSSVSSYNEQFF. CDR3 nucleotides: TGTGCCAGCAGTTACTCTAGCGTGAGCTCCTACAATGAGCAGTTCTTC.

The rearrangement links TRBV2 to TRBJ1-2, with D unresolved. V lost 3 bases to trimming and J lost 4 bases, with 12 bases between them. Germline values: CDR1 SNHLY, CDR2 FYNNEI. The CDR3 consists of 14 residues. CDR3 in amino acids: CASSEGGPGYGYTF. Written as DNA, the CDR3 is TGTGCCAGCAGTGAGGGAGGGCCCGGCTATGGCTACACCTTC. The full variable domain, with the rest looked up from reference TRBV2 and TRBJ1-2, is EPEVTQTPSHQVTQMGQEVILRCVPISNHLYFYWYRQILGQKVEFLVSFYNNEISEKSEIFDDQFSVERPDGSNFTLKIRSTKLEDSAMYFCASSEGGPGYGYTFGSGTRLTVV.

This clone appeared once. The CDR3 sequence is CASSFSPSGNRGEQYF. In nucleotides, the CDR3 is TGTGCCAGCAGCTTCTCCCCTAGCGGGAATCGAGGCGAGCAGTACTTC. V gene TRBV11-2 combines with J gene TRBJ2-7, with TRBD2 matching over 9 bases. CDR3 length: 16 residues. The junction had 12 bases not matched to a gene; V was cut back by 3 bases and J by 6 bases. Germline V lookup: CDR1 SGHAT, CDR2 FQNNGV. The whole variable domain, filled in from reference TRBV11-2 and TRBJ2-7, reads EAGVAQSPRYKIIEKRQSVAFWCNPISGHATLYWYQQILGQGPKLLIQFQNNGVVDDSQLPKDRFSAERLKGVDSTLKIQPAKLEDSAVYLCASSFSPSGNRGEQYFGPGTRLTVT.

This clone appeared once. The chain uses TRBV5-1 and TRBJ1-4; 9 bases match TRBD1. The junction had 4 bases not matched to a gene; V was cut back by 1 base and J by 6 bases. CDR1 SGHRS and CDR2 YFSETQ come from the germline V gene. The CDR3 extends over 15 amino acids. The CDR3 loop reads CASSLKGTGHEKLFF. CDR3 bases: TGCGCCAGCAGCTTGAAGGGGACAGGGCATGAAAAACTGTTTTTT.

This clone has more than one count but fewer than ten. The chain couples TRBV28 to TRBJ1-1; D remains unclear. This CDR3 has 12 residues. Trimming took 9 bases from V and 0 from J, leaving 8 bases between them. Germline loops: CDR1 MDHEN, CDR2 SYDVKM. In DNA, the CDR3 is TGTGCCAGTTCGGGTATGAACACTGAAGCTTTCTTT. It translates to CASSGMNTEAFF.

CDR3 in amino acids: CASSLARTGTYEQYF. As DNA, the CDR3 is TGTGCCAGCAGCTTAGCACGGACAGGGACCTACGAGCAGTACTTC. The rearrangement links TRBV7-8 to TRBJ2-7; 8 bases are a match to TRBD1. V dropped 0 bases and J dropped 2; count of bases not matched to a gene: 3. There are 15 residues in the CDR3. CDR1 is SGHVS, CDR2 FQNEAQ, per germline.

The chain has TRBV5-4 and TRBJ1-2, with D unresolved. Trimming took off 2 bases at V and 3 bases at J, with 11 bases between the two ends. Germline V gene data show CDR1 as SGHNT and CDR2 as YYREEE (reference sequence). The length of the CDR3 is 14 residues. The CDR3 spells CASSFNYEDYGYTF. CDR3 DNA sequence: TGTGCCAGCAGCTTTAACTATGAGGACTATGGCTACACCTTC.

This chain connects TRBV7-2 to TRBJ1-5; D remains ambiguous. V dropped 3 bases and J dropped 1 base, with 7 bases sitting between them. This CDR3 comprises 14 residues. Looked up from germline, CDR1 is SGHTA and CDR2 is FQGNSA. The CDR3 region is CASSLRRSNQPQHF. For the CDR3, the DNA is TGTGCCAGCAGCTTGAGGAGGAGCAATCAGCCCCAGCATTTT.

This clone was seen a single time. This chain connects TRBV5-1 to TRBJ2-3, with D tentatively TRBD1 (5 bases). The CDR3 is 16 residues long. In germline, CDR1 is SGHRS, CDR2 YFSETQ. V was cut by 0 bases and J by 0 bases, with 11 bases left in between. The CDR3 loop reads CASSLGQGPSTDTQYF. CDR3 sequence (DNA): TGCGCCAGCAGCTTGGGGCAGGGCCCTAGCACAGATACGCAGTATTTT.

The chain is built from TRBV9 and TRBJ1-1; D uncertain. Trimming took 3 bases from V and 2 from J, leaving 11 bases between them. The germline gives CDR1 SGDLS, CDR2 YYNGEE. The CDR3 sequence is 14 residues long. The CDR3 sequence is CASSANSLNTEAFF. In DNA form, the CDR3 reads TGTGCCAGCAGCGCTAATAGCCTAAACACTGAAGCTTTCTTT.

Only one count was recorded for this clone. The chain is built from TRBV7-6 and TRBJ2-5; 7 nucleotides agree with TRBD2. V gave up 5 bases and J gave up 13 bases; unmatched junction bases: 19. Germline values: CDR1 SGHVS, CDR2 FNYEAQ. The CDR3 spans 15 residues. In DNA form, the CDR3 reads TGTGCCAGCAGCATCCCCTGGGACTACCGGGATATGGGGTACTTC. Its translation: CASSIPWDYRDMGYF. The complete variable domain, with remaining parts taken from reference TRBV7-6 and TRBJ2-5, reads GAGVSQSPRYKVTKRGQDVALRCDPISGHVSLYWYRQALGQGPEFLTYFNYEAQQDKSGLPNDRFSAERPEGSISTLTIQRTEQRDSAMYRCASSIPWDYRDMGYFGPGTRLLVL.

The chain uses TRBV7-9 and TRBJ2-5, with TRBD1 identical over 8 bases. The CDR3 extends over 17 amino acids. V was pared by 6 bases and J by 4 bases, with 16 bases of the junction left unmatched. Germline assignment: CDR1 SEHNR and CDR2 FQNEAQ (reference sequence). The CDR3 DNA is TGTGCCAGCAGACCCAAGGGGTCTGCAGGGGGCGTAGAGACCCAGTACTTC. Its protein product is CASRPKGSAGGVETQYF.

The chain has TRBV2 and TRBJ2-1, with a possible D match to TRBD2 (5 bases). The germline V gene has CDR1 SNHLY and CDR2 FYNNEI. The V end lost 4 bases, the J end lost 0 bases, and 19 bases lay between the germline ends. This CDR3 contains 18 residues. The CDR3 region is CASSVAGNPVSSYNEQFF. CDR3 sequence (DNA): TGTGCCAGCAGTGTGGCCGGGAACCCCGTGAGCTCCTACAATGAGCAGTTCTTC.

The count of this clone is one. The CDR3 DNA follows: TGTGCCAGCAGTTTCAAGACAGGCCTTTTGAACACTGAAGCTTTCTTT. Protein sequence: CASSFKTGLLNTEAFF. The gene calls are TRBV27 and TRBJ1-1; TRBD1 might be the D (6 bases). V was trimmed by 3 bases and J by 0 bases, leaving 14 bases between them. This CDR3 region has 16 residues. Germline CDR1 is MNHEY and CDR2 is SMNVEV (reference sequence).

The V gene is TRBV27, the J gene TRBJ2-3; D uncertain. V was pared by 4 bases and J by 0 bases, with 5 bases between. Germline V gene data show CDR1 as MNHEY and CDR2 as SMNVEV (reference sequence). CDR3 size: 13 residues. The CDR3 sequence is CASSYSSTDTQYF. DNA of the CDR3: TGTGCCAGCAGTTATTCTAGCACAGATACGCAGTATTTT.

The V and J genes are TRBV6-1 and TRBJ1-2; TRBD1 might be the D (6 bases). V was clipped by 5 bases and J by 4 bases, with 14 bases between them. Per the germline V gene, CDR1 is MNHNS and CDR2 is SASEGT. The length of the CDR3 is 14 residues. CDR3 sequence: CASSPPGQFYGYTF. The CDR3 bases are TGTGCCAGCAGTCCACCCGGACAGTTCTATGGCTACACCTTC.

The J gene is TRBJ2-7, the V gene TRBV30, with D possibly being TRBD1 (5 bases). Germline V lookup: CDR1 GTSNPN, CDR2 SVGIG (reference sequence). Trimming removed 3 bases from V and 5 bases from J, with 14 bases in between. CDR3 length equals 13 residues. DNA of the CDR3: TGTGCCTGGAGGAAGACAGCGACGAACGAGCAGTACTTC. Its translation: CAWRKTATNEQYF.

The chain links TRBV7-8 to TRBJ2-2, with a possible D match to TRBD2 (6 bases). The CDR3 covers 15 residues. The germline V and J ends were trimmed by 6 bases and 2 bases, with 13 bases remaining between them. Germline values: CDR1 SGHVS, CDR2 FQNEAQ. CDR3 coding DNA: TGTGCCAGCAGAGGAGCCGGACTAAACACCGGGGAGCTGTTTTTT. Translated: CASRGAGLNTGELFF.

As for this clone: A much bigger clone sits one base away, suggesting this may be a read error. V usage is TRBV2 and J usage is TRBJ2-7; possibly TRBD2 for D (5 bases). Looked up from germline, CDR1 is SNHLY and CDR2 is FYNNEI. Trimming took 7 bases from V and 6 from J, leaving 16 bases between them. This CDR3 spans 13 amino acids. The CDR3 coding sequence is TGTGCCAGCACCTTAGAGGGTTTATCCGAGCAGTACTTC. This codes for CASTLEGLSEQYF.

The CDR3 coding sequence is TGTGCCAGCAATCAAAGAACTCAACTAGCGGGGGGAACAGATACGCAGTATTTT. As protein: CASNQRTQLAGGTDTQYF. The V and J genes are TRBV2 and TRBJ2-3, with 12 bases lining up with TRBD2. The CDR3 spans 18 residues. CDR1 is SNHLY, CDR2 FYNNEI, per germline. With V trimmed by 7 bases and J by 3 bases, 14 bases remained unmatched.